The clone carrying this TCR beta chain is medium-sized. Its antigen remains unidentified. Germline assignment: CDR1 DFQATT and CDR2 SNEGSKA (reference sequence). The CDR3 is 14 residues long. Trimming took 3 bases from V and 0 from J, leaving 11 bases between them. The data stem from a study of T-cell memory formation after mild COVID-19. Broader study findings: Of the contracting clones, CD4+ ones lay mainly in CM and EM, and CD8+ ones in EMRA. Prior to infection, memory already included some responding clones, suggesting cross-reactive memory joined. Clones that shrank (day 15 to 85) were balanced CD4/CD8, whereas later expanders leaned CD4+.

Using constant-segment primers, 5'RACE produced TCR alpha and TCR beta cDNA libraries carrying sample barcodes and UMIs. TCRdb used MiXCR to reprocess the 5' RACE reads, holding one entry per CDR3 protein. The sample includes more than 4,500 distinct CDR3 sequences, around 25% seen only once; the top ten take roughly 2.2%. This clonotype was obtained from an adult who had mild COVID-19 (a few samples of this study predate the infection). Cell type and time point are not known. V gene TRBV20-1 combines with J gene TRBJ1-1, with D perhaps TRBD1 (6 bases). The material sequenced was PBMCs or a T cell subset sorted from them (not recorded which). CDR3 bases: TGCAGTGCTAGGCGGGGGGCCATGAACACTGAAGCTTTCTTT. Translation: CSARRGAMNTEAFF.